The rows below give T cell receptor beta chains drawn from one sample of a study of siplizumab effects on memory and regulatory T cells. This table comes from immunoSEQ multiplex PCR, and its TCRdb copy is limited to in-frame clones, with some not included. The sample has 100,000 or so clones, roughly 94% seen once; the top ten hold roughly 0.62%. Sequenced sample: Tregs sorted from blood. The source of these receptors is a human donor in good health. Each CDR3 is given with its conserved first and last residue. Fields, in order: clone size, V gene, D gene, J gene, CDR3 protein, CDR3 DNA. The D gene is left open where the match is weak. Rows may omit the clone size; those that give it use once, few, many or a size class.

NA	TRBV19	NA	TRBJ2-2	CASNRSPGRTGELFF	TGTGCCAGTAATCGGTCGCCGGGGCGGACCGGGGAGCTGTTTTTT
NA	TRBV9	TRBD2	TRBJ2-6	CASSVARLATSGANVLTF	TGTGCCAGCAGCGTAGCGAGACTAGCGACCTCTGGGGCCAACGTCCTGACTTTC
NA	TRBV2	TRBD1	TRBJ2-6	CASNRDRGVLTF	TGTGCCAGCAATCGGGACAGGGGCGTCCTGACTTTC
NA	TRBV5-1	TRBD2	TRBJ2-5	CASSLVGLAESGGTQYF	TGCGCCAGCAGCTTAGTGGGACTAGCGGAGTCGGGGGGGACCCAGTACTTC
NA	TRBV6-1	NA	TRBJ2-2	CASRRSVINTGELFF	TGTGCCAGCAGGAGGTCGGTGATAAACACCGGGGAGCTGTTTTTT
NA	TRBV5-5	NA	TRBJ2-7	CASSLVYYEQYF	TGTGCCAGCAGCTTGGTTTATTACGAGCAGTACTTC
NA	TRBV28	NA	TRBJ1-1	CASRYNSMNTEAFF	TGTGCCAGCAGGTACAACAGTATGAACACTGAAGCTTTCTTT
NA	TRBV9	NA	TRBJ2-3	CASSVSTDTQYF	TGTGCCAGCAGCGTTAGTACGGATACGCAGTATTTT
NA	TRBV18	NA	TRBJ2-7	CASSPFSSDSYEQYF	TGTGCCAGCTCACCTTTCAGCAGTGACTCCTACGAGCAGTACTTC
NA	TRBV6-6	TRBD2	TRBJ2-3	CASSSSATSGNTQYF	TGTGCCAGCAGTTCTTCAGCGACTAGCGGAAATACGCAGTATTTT
once	TRBV29-1	NA	TRBJ1-2	CSVDPGSHRAVYGYTF	TGCAGCGTTGACCCCGGCTCCCACAGGGCGGTCTATGGCTACACCTTC
NA	TRBV28	NA	TRBJ1-2	CASSFQVRGNYGYTF	TGTGCCAGCAGTTTTCAGGTCCGAGGAAACTATGGCTACACCTTC
NA	TRBV5-1	NA	TRBJ2-5	CASSRGAGVETQYF	TGCGCCAGCAGCCGGGGGGCTGGGGTAGAGACCCAGTACTTC
NA	TRBV5-1	NA	TRBJ1-2	CASSFGLDYGYTF	TGCGCCAGCAGCTTTGGATTAGACTATGGCTACACCTTC
NA	TRBV28	TRBD1	TRBJ1-2	CASSSWTGEYGYTF	TGTGCCAGCAGTAGTTGGACAGGGGAATATGGCTACACCTTC
NA	TRBV7-8	TRBD2	TRBJ2-3	CASSLVTSGTHTDTQYF	TGTGCCAGCAGCTTAGTGACTAGCGGGACACACACAGATACGCAGTATTTT
NA	TRBV18	NA	TRBJ2-3	CASSLQGIDTQYF	TGTGCCAGCTCCCTACAGGGAATAGATACGCAGTATTTT
NA	TRBV28	TRBD2	TRBJ2-3	CASSLGGRGTDTQYF	TGTGCCAGCAGTTTAGGCGGGAGGGGCACAGATACGCAGTATTTT
NA	TRBV7-6	TRBD1	TRBJ2-7	CASSLAGQGDYEQYF	TGTGCCAGCAGCTTAGCGGGACAGGGGGACTACGAGCAGTACTTC
NA	TRBV4-1	TRBD2	TRBJ2-3	CASSQGGAGEADTQYF	TGCGCCAGCAGCCAAGGCGGAGCGGGAGAAGCAGATACGCAGTATTTT
NA	TRBV5-1	TRBD1	TRBJ2-2	CASRWGLTGPNTGELFF	TGCGCCAGCAGATGGGGCTTGACAGGGCCAAACACCGGGGAGCTGTTTTTT
NA	TRBV5-4	NA	TRBJ2-2	CASSLVLAGELFF	TGTGCCAGCAGCTTGGTCTTAGCCGGGGAGCTGTTTTTT
NA	TRBV7-9	NA	TRBJ2-7	CASSLSFGQLDEQYF	TGTGCCAGCAGCTTAAGCTTTGGACAGCTAGACGAGCAGTACTTC
NA	TRBV29-1	NA	TRBJ2-1	CSAPPGGANNEQFF	TGCAGCGCACCCCCCGGAGGGGCGAATAATGAGCAGTTCTTC
NA	TRBV5-1	NA	TRBJ2-7	CASSPAVPSYEQYF	TGCGCCAGCAGCCCGGCCGTCCCCTCCTACGAGCAGTACTTC
NA	TRBV9	NA	TRBJ2-7	CASSARGAYEQYF	TGTGCCAGCAGCGCCAGAGGTGCCTACGAGCAGTACTTC
NA	TRBV7-9	NA	TRBJ1-1	CASSLEGIVNTEAFF	TGTGCCAGCAGCTTAGAGGGGATAGTGAACACTGAAGCTTTCTTT
NA	TRBV6-1	NA	TRBJ1-1	CASSQVLAEAFF	TGTGCCAGCTCCCAAGTACTGGCTGAAGCTTTCTTT
NA	TRBV18	NA	TRBJ2-5	CASSFQANLETQYF	TGTGCCAGTTCCTTCCAAGCAAATTTGGAGACCCAGTACTTC
NA	TRBV7-8	NA	TRBJ1-5	CASSFWGPGNQPQHF	TGTGCCAGCAGCTTTTGGGGGCCAGGCAATCAGCCCCAGCATTTT